Detailed here is one T cell receptor beta chain. Recruited during active infection, patients (from Seattle) were subsequently followed longitudinally. Measured with immunoSEQ multiplex PCR; TCRdb has only the in-frame clones, and not every one. The repertoire holds about 110,000 clones, with about 79% as singletons. The record originates from a study of blood T cell repertoires in COVID-19. The CDR3 extends over 15 amino acids. CDR1 is ENHRY, CDR2 SYGVKD, per germline. V gave up 2 bases and J gave up 6 bases; unmatched junction bases: 5. The V gene is TRBV10-3, the J gene TRBJ1-2; 11 bases are a match to TRBD1. This sequence was found in a man at least 80 years old with COVID-19, enrolled during active disease. The material sequenced was peripheral blood. CDR3 nucleotide sequence: TGTGCCATCAGTGAGCGGACAGGGGGCCGAGATGGCTACACCTTC. Translated: CAISERTGGRDGYTF.